The rows below give T cell receptor beta chains drawn from one sample of a study of blood T cells in healthy people across ages. One entry per CDR3 protein results from TCRdb running MiXCR on the 5' RACE reads. Of hundreds of thousands of distinct CDR3 sequences listed, around 50% are singletons. The sequencing sample was made of blood. The receptors originated from a man in his forties in good health. Each CDR3 is given with its conserved first and last residue. A D gene is named only where the DNA matches it firmly. Rows may omit the clone size; those that give it use once, few, many or a size class.

J gene: TRBJ2-3; D gene: TRBD2; clone size: -; V gene: TRBV24-1; CDR3 protein: CATSDPSGGTTDTQYF; CDR3 DNA: TGTGCCACCAGTGATCCTAGCGGGGGCACCACAGATACGCAGTATTTT
J gene: TRBJ2-2; D gene: -; clone size: -; V gene: TRBV14; CDR3 protein: CASSPAGAAKPGELFF; CDR3 DNA: TGTGCCAGCAGCCCGGCAGGTGCAGCAAAACCGGGGGAGCTGTTTTTT
J gene: TRBJ2-2; D gene: -; clone size: once; V gene: TRBV10-3; CDR3 protein: CAITDGRGTGELFF; CDR3 DNA: TGTGCCATCACCGACGGAAGAGGCACCGGGGAGCTGTTTTTT
J gene: TRBJ2-7; D gene: TRBD1; clone size: -; V gene: TRBV6-2/TRBV6-3; CDR3 protein: CASSSRAGGSIYEQYF; CDR3 DNA: TGTGCCAGCAGTTCAAGGGCAGGGGGAAGTATCTACGAGCAGTACTTC
J gene: TRBJ1-2; D gene: TRBD1; clone size: -; V gene: TRBV15; CDR3 protein: CATSRGAGQGDGYTF; CDR3 DNA: TGTGCCACCAGCAGAGGGGCGGGACAGGGCGACGGCTACACCTTC
J gene: TRBJ2-5; D gene: TRBD1; clone size: -; V gene: TRBV20-1; CDR3 protein: CSARDPTGVTQYF; CDR3 DNA: TGCAGTGCTAGAGATCCGACAGGGGTGACCCAGTACTTC
J gene: TRBJ2-1; D gene: TRBD1; clone size: -; V gene: TRBV9; CDR3 protein: CASSVRDSDNEQFF; CDR3 DNA: TGTGCCAGCAGCGTCCGGGACAGCGACAATGAGCAGTTCTTC
J gene: TRBJ2-7; D gene: -; clone size: -; V gene: TRBV6-5; CDR3 protein: CASSYSGTDPGGADGYEQYF; CDR3 DNA: TGTGCCAGCAGTTACTCTGGGACAGACCCAGGGGGGGCCGACGGGTACGAGCAGTACTTC
J gene: TRBJ2-1; D gene: TRBD2; clone size: -; V gene: TRBV12-3/TRBV12-4; CDR3 protein: CASSLLTPGQGLLAGGGYNEQFF; CDR3 DNA: TGTGCCAGCAGTTTACTGACGCCGGGACAGGGATTACTAGCGGGAGGAGGTTACAATGAGCAGTTCTTC
J gene: TRBJ2-1; D gene: -; clone size: few; V gene: TRBV29-1; CDR3 protein: CSVEGRARGDNEQFF; CDR3 DNA: TGCAGCGTTGAAGGAAGGGCCAGAGGTGACAATGAGCAGTTCTTC
J gene: TRBJ2-3; D gene: -; clone size: -; V gene: TRBV20-1; CDR3 protein: CSAPGRLFTDTQYF; CDR3 DNA: TGCAGTGCTCCGGGACGGCTATTCACAGATACGCAGTATTTT
J gene: TRBJ2-5; D gene: -; clone size: once; V gene: TRBV7-2; CDR3 protein: CASSNLYQETQYF; CDR3 DNA: TGTGCCAGCAGCAACCTGTACCAAGAGACCCAGTACTTC
J gene: TRBJ2-3; D gene: TRBD1; clone size: -; V gene: TRBV29-1; CDR3 protein: CSVEIGRGRTDTQYF; CDR3 DNA: TGCAGCGTTGAAATAGGCAGGGGGCGTACAGATACGCAGTATTTT
J gene: TRBJ2-3; D gene: -; clone size: few; V gene: TRBV20-1; CDR3 protein: CSARMSGTDTQYF; CDR3 DNA: TGTAGTGCTAGGATGAGTGGCACAGATACGCAGTATTTT
J gene: TRBJ1-2; D gene: -; clone size: -; V gene: TRBV6-2/TRBV6-3; CDR3 protein: CASRTGRLRANYGYTF; CDR3 DNA: TGTGCCAGCAGAACGGGACGGCTCCGAGCTAACTATGGCTACACCTTC
J gene: TRBJ2-3; D gene: -; clone size: -; V gene: TRBV7-2; CDR3 protein: CASSLTSGHSGGDTQYF; CDR3 DNA: TGTGCCAGCAGCTTAACGTCCGGCCACTCTGGGGGAGATACGCAGTATTTT
J gene: TRBJ2-1; D gene: TRBD2; clone size: -; V gene: TRBV4-1; CDR3 protein: CASSQATSPYNEQFF; CDR3 DNA: TGCGCCAGCAGCCAGGCGACTAGCCCCTACAATGAGCAGTTCTTC
J gene: TRBJ1-2; D gene: -; clone size: -; V gene: TRBV28; CDR3 protein: CASGGGQTAYGYTF; CDR3 DNA: TGTGCCAGCGGGGGGGGTCAGACAGCTTATGGCTACACCTTC